The present entry profiles one T cell receptor beta chain with its context. The V gene end was trimmed by 4 bases and the J gene end by 0 bases; junction bases not matched to a gene: 9. Germline CDR1 SGHKS, CDR2 YYEKEE (reference sequence). The CDR3 totals 18 residues. This record comes from a study of technical replicates of blood from several donors. Sequencing used immunoSEQ multiplex PCR; TCRdb keeps in-frame clones, though not all of them. The sample contains 99,000 or so clones, 95% of which appear only once. This TCR was recovered from a human donor in good health. The sequenced material came from T cells isolated from PBMCs. The genes are TRBV5-5 and TRBJ2-6, with 8 nucleotides matching TRBD1. The CDR3 loop is CASSQDRAISSGANVLTF. The CDR3 nucleotides are TGTGCCAGCAGCCAGGACAGGGCTATTAGCTCTGGGGCCAACGTCCTGACTTTC.